The clone carrying this T cell receptor (beta chain) has a count of ten or more. What it binds is not known. The sample is drawn from a study of T cell repertoires in cytomegalovirus infection. Study context: Public TCR beta signatures indicated both CMV infection and matching HLA type. Whole-study results and caveats: CMV-specific HLA-C-restricted TCR beta clonotypes dominated the ex vivo response.

TCRdb re-called the reads through MiXCR, storing one row per CDR3 protein. The sample has 250,000 to 300,000 distinct CDR3 sequences, approximately 17% seen once. The receptor was isolated from a human donor in good health (CMV status not recorded). Some clones in this sample may be carry-over from other donors' samples. The specimen sequenced was CD8+ T cells from PBMCs.

CDR3 in amino acids: CASSLDYRFGDRDPDFDEQYF. As DNA, the CDR3 is TGTGCCAGCAGCTTAGATTATAGGTTTGGGGACCGGGACCCAGATTTCGACGAGCAGTACTTC. This chain connects TRBV7-6 to TRBJ2-7; D tentatively reads TRBD1 or TRBD2 (5 bases each). The CDR3 sequence is 21 residues long. V lost 1 base and J 5 bases, leaving 33 bases between the germline ends. Germline V lookup: CDR1 SGHVS, CDR2 FNYEAQ.